These T cell receptor beta chains were read from a single sample in a study of T cell responses to AZD1222 COVID-19 vaccine. The assay was immunoSEQ multiplex PCR, and TCRdb's table has in-frame clones only and misses some. The sample carries roughly 70,000 clones, more than 75% recorded once. The sample consisted of peripheral blood, taken on day 0 of AZD1222 vaccination. The receptors were gathered from an adult in good health. Both conserved end residues are trimmed from each CDR3. A D gene is named only where the DNA matches it firmly. Clone size is not always given. Where it is, it says once, few, many or a class for expanded clones.

size: .; D: .; V: TRBV12-3/TRBV12-4; J: TRBJ2-7; CDR3: ASSANNYEQY
size: once; D: .; V: TRBV19; J: TRBJ1-1; CDR3: ASSVGGSTEAF
size: .; D: TRBD1; V: TRBV19; J: TRBJ1-3; CDR3: ASGDRSGNTIY
size: .; D: .; V: TRBV9; J: TRBJ2-5; CDR3: ASSPGSGYQETQY
size: .; D: TRBD1; V: TRBV15; J: TRBJ1-4; CDR3: ATSREGRGRFNNPLKEKLF
size: .; D: .; V: TRBV5-1; J: TRBJ2-5; CDR3: ASSLASALQETQY
size: .; D: .; V: TRBV6-5; J: TRBJ1-1; CDR3: ASSYLGGNTEAF
size: .; D: .; V: TRBV5-1; J: TRBJ2-1; CDR3: ASSLTRGGSYNEQF
size: few; D: TRBD1; V: TRBV6-2/TRBV6-3; J: TRBJ2-1; CDR3: ASSLFRDRGDEQF
size: .; D: .; V: TRBV6-5; J: TRBJ1-6; CDR3: ASIPRGTYNSPLH
size: .; D: .; V: TRBV4-3; J: TRBJ2-2; CDR3: ASSQEGRANTGELF
size: .; D: TRBD1; V: TRBV11-3; J: TRBJ1-2; CDR3: ASSHRDRGLDGYT
size: .; D: .; V: TRBV19; J: TRBJ1-2; CDR3: ASRGANREGYGYT
size: .; D: .; V: TRBV7-8; J: TRBJ2-7; CDR3: ASSPPQGRFGEQY
size: .; D: .; V: TRBV10-1; J: TRBJ1-3; CDR3: ASTRDSEGGNTIY
size: .; D: TRBD2; V: TRBV11-2; J: TRBJ2-7; CDR3: ASSLELAQYEQY
size: .; D: .; V: TRBV4-2; J: TRBJ1-6; CDR3: ASSQERSGGNSPLH
size: .; D: TRBD1; V: TRBV10-3; J: TRBJ1-1; CDR3: AIGTGTEAF
size: .; D: .; V: TRBV7-2; J: TRBJ1-5; CDR3: ASSLPGGHQPQH
size: .; D: TRBD2; V: TRBV7-3; J: TRBJ2-2; CDR3: ASSPGLALNTGELF
size: .; D: TRBD2; V: TRBV9; J: TRBJ2-5; CDR3: ASSATSGGAGETQY
size: .; D: TRBD2; V: TRBV3-1/TRBV3-2; J: TRBJ2-5; CDR3: ASSRPAGGAETQY
size: .; D: TRBD2; V: TRBV11-3; J: TRBJ2-5; CDR3: ASSLGAGVTKETQY
size: .; D: TRBD1; V: TRBV19; J: TRBJ1-5; CDR3: ASSIDQGGGQPQH
size: .; D: TRBD2; V: TRBV29-1; J: TRBJ2-2; CDR3: SVAPSGSLTGELF
size: .; D: .; V: TRBV6-2/TRBV6-3; J: TRBJ2-5; CDR3: ASSYRPRQETQY
size: .; D: TRBD1; V: TRBV2; J: TRBJ2-7; CDR3: ASSDTTGGYEQY